This T cell receptor beta chain was observed in a study of human versus mouse CDR3 diversity and MHC coevolution. The germline V gene has CDR1 SGHDT and CDR2 YYEEEE. The V end was cut by 4 bases, the J end by 4 bases, with 11 bases between. The CDR3 is made up of 14 amino acids. TCRdb's copy holds only in-frame clones and misses some; the assay was immunoSEQ multiplex PCR. The sample has tens of thousands of clones; just under 95% are singletons. Sorting isolated naive CD4 T cells lacking CD45RO and expressing CD62L. The V and J genes are TRBV5-6 and TRBJ1-4; a possible D gene is TRBD1 (5 bases). Material: naive CD4+ T cells from blood. Subset given: CD45RO-negative CD62L-positive naive CD4 T cells. This receptor was identified in a person aged 55 to 70 in good health. This CDR3 is CASSPQGYNEKLFF. The DNA for the CDR3 is TGTGCCAGCAGCCCCCAGGGATATAATGAAAAACTGTTTTTT.